This TCR beta chain was retrieved from a study of Graves' ophthalmopathy and Graves' hyperthyroidism. Whole-study findings and limits: Using a 13-signature model, the authors split ophthalmopathy from stable hyperthyroidism, with 85% to 90% sensitivity and 80% to 84% specificity.

This clonotype has just a few counts. The antigen remains undetermined. A read error may produce the germline difference seen at one junction end. Having ophthalmopathy, the donors showed moderate-to-severe activity, CAS ≥3 and NOSPECS ≥4, with disease lasting under 3 months. Around 10 ml of fresh blood yielded the PBMCs by density gradient. TCR beta CDR3 regions were amplified from RNA transcripts. First-round RT-PCR relied on HTBI primers, and a second-round multiplex PCR came next. TCRdb re-called the multiplex PCR reads with MiXCR, one entry per CDR3 protein. The sample lists 200,000 to 250,000 distinct CDR3 sequences; around a fifth were seen once. What was sequenced was peripheral blood. This clonotype was sampled from a woman aged 50 to 60 with Graves' ophthalmopathy.

The CDR3 here is CASNVDPNSNQPQHF. The CDR3 DNA sequence: TGTGCCAGCAACGTAGACCCTAATAGCAATCAGCCCCAGCATTTT. The chain links TRBV9 to TRBJ1-5; no clear D. The CDR3 is made up of 15 amino acids. Germline V gives CDR1 SGDLS, CDR2 YYNGEE.